Each of the 26 T cell receptor beta chains below was sequenced from the same sample in a study of cytomegalovirus exposure and HLA in healthy donors. PCR involved 60 Vbeta and 13 Jbeta primers. The table came from immunoSEQ multiplex PCR; TCRdb's copy has only in-frame clones and leaves some out. The sample gives some 120,000 clones, around 78% of which show up once; 20% is in the top ten. Sequencing was performed on PBMCs. These TCRs come from a man younger than 30 in good health and CMV-seropositive.

The chain joins TRBV10-2 to TRBJ2-1, with D uncertain. Looked up from germline, CDR1 is WSHSY and CDR2 is SAAADI. CDR3 length: 13 residues. V gave up 0 bases and J gave up 8 bases, with 8 bases separating them. The CDR3 is CASSESGGYEQFF. CDR3 sequence (DNA): TGCGCCAGCAGTGAGTCAGGCGGATATGAGCAGTTCTTC.

The gene calls are TRBV5-4 and TRBJ2-3; TRBD2 matches 7 bases. CDR3 size: 16 residues. The germline gives CDR1 SGHNT, CDR2 YYREEE (reference sequence). J gave up 6 bases and V 7 bases, and 17 bases lay outside the gene matches. The CDR3 DNA sequence: TGTGCCAGCGGGACGACCGGGGCGGGGGTCTCGGATACGCAGTATTTT. Encoded protein: CASGTTGAGVSDTQYF.

The chain carries TRBV29-1 and TRBJ1-2; possible D gene TRBD1, 5 bases. The V gene's germline CDR1 is SQVTM and CDR2 ANQGSEA. The CDR3 is made up of 15 amino acids. V was pared by 7 bases and J by 4 bases, with 22 bases between. The CDR3 spells CSAPGAQGSSYGYTF. The CDR3 nucleotides are TGCAGCGCCCCGGGCGCCCAGGGTTCTTCCTATGGCTACACCTTC.

The rearrangement links TRBV10-2 to TRBJ1-1; TRBD1 might be the D (6 bases). In germline, CDR1 is WSHSY, CDR2 SAAADI. There are 11 residues in the CDR3. Deletions cut 10 bases from V and 4 bases from J, with 10 bases between. As DNA, the CDR3 is TGCGCCACCAGAGGGGGCACTGAAGCTTTCTTT. It codes for CATRGGTEAFF.

The J gene is TRBJ2-1, the V gene TRBV9, with TRBD2 identical over 16 bases. Germline CDR1 and CDR2: SGDLS and YYNGEE. The CDR3 length is 16 residues. J lost 9 bases, V lost 0 bases, and 3 bases had no gene match. The CDR3 loop is CASSVEGLAGGREQFF. The CDR3 nucleotides are TGTGCCAGCAGCGTAGAGGGACTAGCGGGGGGGCGTGAGCAGTTCTTC. The complete variable domain, with remaining parts taken from reference TRBV9 and TRBJ2-1, reads DSGVTQTPKHLITATGQRVTLRCSPRSGDLSVYWYQQSLDQGLQFLIQYYNGEERAKGNILERFSAQQFPDLHSELNLSSLELGDSALYFCASSVEGLAGGREQFFGPGTRLTVL.

This clone was found a few times. V and J are TRBV11-3 and TRBJ2-1; no firm D call. The CDR3 contains 15 residues. V lost 4 bases and J lost 5, with 15 bases in between. Germline V gene sequence: CDR1 SGHNT, CDR2 YENEEA. CDR3 DNA: TGTGCCAGCAGCTCAGGTAGTTGGTCAGACAATGAGCAGTTCTTC. Its translation: CASSSGSWSDNEQFF.

This clone appeared once. The chain uses TRBV29-1 and TRBJ1-1, with TRBD1 identical over 10 bases. J lost 3 bases, V lost 7 bases, and 5 bases had no gene match. Per the germline V gene, CDR1 is SQVTM and CDR2 is ANQGSEA. CDR3 length: 13 residues. The CDR3 DNA follows: TGCAGCGCTACCGGGACAGGGGACACTGAAGCTTTCTTT. This sequence encodes CSATGTGDTEAFF.

This rearrangement joins TRBV9 to TRBJ2-1, with TRBD1 matching 10 bases. Trimming removed 2 bases from V and 1 base from J; junction bases left unmatched: 0. Germline loops: CDR1 SGDLS, CDR2 YYNGEE. This CDR3 comprises 15 residues. CDR3 loop: CASSVDRGSYNEQFF. The CDR3 nucleotides read TGTGCCAGCAGCGTGGACAGGGGGTCCTACAATGAGCAGTTCTTC.

The rearrangement joins TRBV5-6 to TRBJ1-6; no firm D call. This CDR3 contains 16 residues. V was cut by 2 bases and J by 5 bases, with 14 bases left in between. The germline V gene encodes CDR1 SGHDT and CDR2 YYEEEE. The CDR3 DNA reads as TGTGCCAGCAGCTTCTGGCGGGAGAGCCATAATTCACCCCTCCACTTT. Amino acid sequence: CASSFWRESHNSPLHF.

This clone has more than one count but fewer than ten. This chain joins TRBV6-1 and TRBJ1-5; unclear D gene. Between the trimmed V and J ends, which lost 6 bases and 0 bases, there was a span of 9 bases. This CDR3 contains 14 residues. Germline V lookup: CDR1 MNHNS, CDR2 SASEGT. The DNA of the CDR3 is TGTGCCAGCAGCGCCTTCTATAGCAATCAGCCCCAGCATTTT. This sequence encodes CASSAFYSNQPQHF.

The chain recombines TRBV5-4 with TRBJ1-2; D not resolved. This CDR3 is built from 12 residues. Germline values: CDR1 SGHNT, CDR2 YYREEE (reference sequence). Between the trimmed V and J ends, which lost 0 bases and 6 bases, there was a span of 6 bases. CDR3 bases: TGTGCCAGCAGCTTGGGGGGAGATGGCTACACCTTC. The encoded protein is CASSLGGDGYTF.

The chain recombines TRBV28 with TRBJ2-1; unclear D gene. Germline CDR1 and CDR2: MDHEN and SYDVKM. This CDR3 comprises 15 residues. V lost 6 bases to trimming and J lost 4 bases, with 16 bases between them. The CDR3 region has the DNA TGTGCCAGCAGGGATGGGCCCGGTCGATACAATGAGCAGTTCTTC. Its translation: CASRDGPGRYNEQFF.

As concerns this clone: The junction does not match germline at one end; this may be a read error. The CDR3 protein is CASSLGGTGVLNEQLF. In nucleotides, the CDR3 is TGTGCCAGCAGCTTAGGAGGGACAGGGGTCCTCAATGAGCAGCTCTTC. The chain couples TRBV11-3 to TRBJ2-1; 10 positions agree with TRBD1. Germline V lookup: CDR1 SGHNT, CDR2 YENEEA. The CDR3 has 16 amino acids.

This chain links TRBV6-6 with TRBJ2-7; TRBD2 might be the D (5 bases). V was shortened by 6 bases and J by 5 bases, with 17 bases between the two germline ends. The CDR3 spans 14 residues. Germline V CDR1 and CDR2: MNHNY, SVGAGI (reference sequence). CDR3 sequence: CASSPLEVGNEQYF. The CDR3 DNA follows: TGTGCCAGCAGCCCGTTGGAGGTAGGCAACGAGCAGTACTTC.

The sample holds one count of this clone. The rearrangement links TRBV29-1 to TRBJ2-7, with 8 bases lining up with TRBD1. J gave up 2 bases and V 6 bases, and 6 bases lay outside the gene matches. The CDR3 covers 13 residues. Per the germline V gene, CDR1 is SQVTM and CDR2 is ANQGSEA. This CDR3 reads CSVPGDRPYEQYF. CDR3 sequence (DNA): TGCAGCGTCCCAGGGGACAGGCCCTACGAGCAGTACTTC.

This clone has just one count. The rearrangement joins TRBV6-1 to TRBJ1-1; D unresolved. Between the trimmed V and J ends, which lost 2 bases and 0 bases, there was a span of 10 bases. This CDR3 spans 15 amino acids. The germline V gene encodes CDR1 MNHNS and CDR2 SASEGT. The CDR3 reads CASSESVLLNTEAFF. CDR3 DNA sequence: TGTGCCAGCAGTGAATCTGTACTCCTGAACACTGAAGCTTTCTTT.

With regard to this clone: No conserved phenylalanine or tryptophan ends this CDR3, so it is likely a read error. The V and J genes are TRBV5-1 and TRBJ1-2, with 10 bases matching TRBD1. Germline assignment: CDR1 SGHRS and CDR2 YFSETQ. After removal of 0 bases from V and 7 bases from J, the junction contained 6 bases not matched to a gene. The CDR3 is 15 amino acids. The CDR3 DNA is TGCGCCAGCAGCTTGGCGTTCGGACAGGGGGGTGGCTACACCCTC. This codes for CASSLAFGQGGGYTL.

J is TRBJ2-3 and V is TRBV27; D is unclear. The CDR3 sequence is 13 residues long. The V end lost 2 bases, the J end lost 0 bases, and 3 bases lay between the germline ends. CDR1 MNHEY and CDR2 SMNVEV come from the germline V gene (reference sequence). The CDR3 reads CASSLASTDTQYF. The CDR3 DNA reads TGTGCCAGCAGTTTAGCGAGCACAGATACGCAGTATTTT.

This clone was found a few times. The chain is built from TRBV4-1 and TRBJ1-1; a weak D match, TRBD1 (6 bases). V was trimmed by 5 bases and J by 1 base, leaving 8 bases between them. Germline assignment: CDR1 MGHRA and CDR2 YSYEKL. This CDR3 region has 13 residues. CDR3 protein: CASSYRENTEAFF. CDR3 sequence (DNA): TGCGCCAGCAGCTACAGGGAGAACACTGAAGCTTTCTTT.

CDR3 sequence reads: CASSLGGKSSYNEQFF. As DNA, the CDR3 is TGTGCCAGCAGCTTAGGAGGGAAGAGCTCCTACAATGAGCAGTTCTTC. The chain is built from TRBV7-9 and TRBJ2-1; possibly TRBD2 for D (5 bases). Trimming left V 1 base short and J 0 bases short, with 10 bases between. This CDR3 contains 16 residues. The germline V gene encodes CDR1 SEHNR and CDR2 FQNEAQ (reference sequence).

V is TRBV5-4 and J is TRBJ1-2, with 7 bases fitting TRBD1. Germline assignment: CDR1 SGHNT and CDR2 YYREEE (reference sequence). The length of the CDR3 is 15 residues. V lost 2 bases to trimming and J lost 8 bases; unmatched junction nucleotides: 12. The CDR3 loop is CASSFIGGAAVGYTF. CDR3 coding DNA: TGTGCCAGCAGCTTTATAGGGGGCGCAGCTGTCGGCTACACCTTC.

The chain is built from TRBV30 and TRBJ2-6; 7 positions agree with TRBD1. The CDR3 runs 14 residues. Trimming cost V 4 bases and J 2 bases; bases outside gene matches: 2. The germline gives CDR1 GTSNPN, CDR2 SVGIG (reference sequence). The CDR3 coding sequence is TGTGCCTGGACAGGGGGAACTGGGGCCAACGTCCTGACTTTC. As protein: CAWTGGTGANVLTF. Full variable domain (rest looked up from reference TRBV30 and TRBJ2-6): SQTIHQWPATLVQPVGSPLSLECTVEGTSNPNLYWYRQAAGRGLQLLFYSVGIGQISSEVPQNLSASRPQDRQFILSSKKLLLSDSGFYLCAWTGGTGANVLTFGAGSRLTVL.

The chain employs TRBV2 and TRBJ2-3; 9 bases fit TRBD2. This CDR3 comprises 16 residues. Germline V gene sequence: CDR1 SNHLY, CDR2 FYNNEI. V lost 5 bases, J lost 6 bases, and 12 bases stayed unmatched. CDR3 bases: TGTGCCAGCAGTTTCCTGCGGGGGGGGCTCAGTGATACGCAGTATTTT. Residues: CASSFLRGGLSDTQYF.

There are a few counts of this clone. The rearrangement links TRBV6-1 to TRBJ2-3; the match to TRBD2 covers 7 bases. The ends lost 4 bases at V and 1 base at J; junction bases unmatched: 2. The germline V gene encodes CDR1 MNHNS and CDR2 SASEGT. This CDR3 has 14 residues. CDR3 residues: CASSGGRGTDTQYF. The CDR3 region has the DNA TGTGCCAGCAGTGGGGGGAGGGGCACAGATACGCAGTATTTT.

The V call is TRBV18, the J call TRBJ1-2; 8 bases fit TRBD1. This CDR3 has 19 residues. Looked up from germline, CDR1 is KGHSH and CDR2 is LQKENI. Trimming removed 3 bases from V and 4 bases from J; junction bases left unmatched: 19. CDR3 sequence: CASSPDGRDRPYLLYGYTF. CDR3 bases: TGTGCCAGCTCACCCGATGGCCGGGACAGGCCTTACCTTCTCTATGGCTACACCTTC.

On this clone: Other DNA sequences from this sample encode an identical CDR3 as well. This chain joins TRBV20-1 and TRBJ2-3; D gene ambiguous. Germline V CDR1 and CDR2: DFQATT, SNEGSKA (reference sequence). CDR3 size: 11 residues. The V end was cut by 1 base, the J end by 4 bases, with 3 bases between. This CDR3 reads CSARAADTQYF. In DNA, the CDR3 is TGCAGTGCTAGAGCTGCAGATACGCAGTATTTT.